The next 31 T cell receptor beta chains were all read from a single sample in a study of shared clonotypes between healthy human individuals. The data were produced by immunoSEQ multiplex PCR, yet TCRdb's version contains in-frame clones alone and is incomplete. The sample shows roughly 2,000,000 clones, roughly 95% of them seen only once. Positive CCR7 selection of CD45RO-negative cells yielded the naive CD8 cells, and terminally differentiated effector memory CD45RA+ cells were excluded. Material for sequencing was naive CD8+ T cells from PBMCs. The receptor source for this set is a man aged 18 to 30 in good health. Some clones in this sample may be carry-over from other donors' samples.

This clone was found a few times. This rearrangement joins TRBV5-4 to TRBJ1-1, with D possibly being TRBD1 (5 bases). The CDR3 totals 16 residues. Trimming cost V 4 bases and J 4 bases, with 20 bases left between them. The germline CDR1 and CDR2 sequences are SGHNT and YYREEE (reference sequence). The CDR3 DNA is TGTGCCAGCAGCCTGCCGATTAACCAGGGCGGCACTGAAGCTTTCTTT. Protein sequence: CASSLPINQGGTEAFF.

The rearrangement uses TRBV9 and TRBJ2-1, with D perhaps matching TRBD1 (6 bases). Germline assignment: CDR1 SGDLS and CDR2 YYNGEE. Trimming left V 3 bases short and J 1 base short, with 11 bases between. The CDR3 runs 15 residues. The DNA for the CDR3 is TGTGCCAGCAGCGCTGAGACAGGATCCTACAATGAGCAGTTCTTC. As protein: CASSAETGSYNEQFF.

Only one count was recorded for this clone. The identical CDR3 is also encoded by other nucleotide sequences in the sample. The chain combines TRBV25-1 with TRBJ2-2; no reliable D call. CDR3 length equals 10 residues. Between the trimmed V and J ends, which lost 6 bases and 6 bases, there was a span of 2 bases. The germline CDR1 and CDR2 sequences are MGHDK and SYGVNS. The CDR3 nucleotides are TGTGCCAGCAGCGCCGGGGAGCTGTTTTTT. The encoded protein is CASSAGELFF.

The chain recombines TRBV5-8 with TRBJ1-4; D remains ambiguous. From germline, CDR1 is SGHTS and CDR2 YDEGEE. The length of the CDR3 is 12 residues. The germline V and J ends were trimmed by 7 bases and 4 bases, with 8 bases remaining between them. The CDR3 spells CASVKSNEKLFF. CDR3 nucleotide sequence: TGTGCCAGCGTGAAAAGTAATGAAAAACTGTTTTTT.

This clone was observed a single time. The chain joins TRBV27 to TRBJ2-1; TRBD1 agrees at 7 bases. This CDR3 is built from 14 residues. Germline V gene sequence: CDR1 MNHEY, CDR2 SMNVEV (reference sequence). The J segment lost 5 bases and the V segment lost 5 bases, leaving 6 bases of the junction unmatched. The CDR3 sequence: CASSTPRGHNEQFF. The CDR3 DNA follows: TGTGCCAGCAGTACCCCGAGGGGGCACAATGAGCAGTTCTTC.

The CDR3 loop reads CASSLRLGEDNQPQHF. The CDR3 DNA reads TGTGCCAGCAGCCTTAGACTGGGGGAAGACAATCAGCCCCAGCATTTT. This rearrangement joins TRBV7-2 to TRBJ1-5, with D perhaps TRBD1 (5 bases). The CDR3 runs to 16 residues. V lost 5 bases, J lost 3 bases, and 17 bases lay in between. Germline V CDR1 and CDR2: SGHTA, FQGNSA. Variable domain in full (rest from reference TRBV7-2 and TRBJ1-5): GAGVSQSPSNKVTEKGKDVELRCDPISGHTALYWYRQSLGQGLEFLIYFQGNSAPDKSGLPSDRFSAERTGGSVSTLTIQRTQQEDSAVYLCASSLRLGEDNQPQHFGDGTRLSIL.

The rearrangement uses TRBV28 and TRBJ1-5, with D possibly TRBD1 on 6 matching bases. Germline assignment: CDR1 MDHEN and CDR2 SYDVKM. V was trimmed by 3 bases and J by 0 bases, leaving 9 bases between them. CDR3 size: 15 residues. CDR3 residues: CASSFTGYSNQPQHF. The CDR3 region has the DNA TGTGCCAGCAGTTTCACAGGGTATAGCAATCAGCCCCAGCATTTT.

Turning to this clone: This sample includes further DNA sequences coding for the same CDR3. V usage is TRBV28 and J usage is TRBJ2-7; 8 bases match TRBD1. This CDR3 region has 13 residues. J gave up 4 bases and V 3 bases, and 2 bases lay outside the gene matches. Germline loops: CDR1 MDHEN, CDR2 SYDVKM. CDR3 amino acids: CASSFGQGYEQYF. CDR3 nucleotide sequence: TGTGCCAGCAGTTTTGGACAGGGTTACGAGCAGTACTTC.

V usage is TRBV7-9 and J usage is TRBJ2-1; D could derive from TRBD1 or TRBD2 (5 bases each). The CDR3 extends over 12 amino acids. Germline V gene sequence: CDR1 SEHNR, CDR2 FQNEAQ (reference sequence). Trimming removed 10 bases from V and 6 bases from J, with 13 bases in between. In DNA form, the CDR3 reads TGTGCCACCGGGACCTCCGGCAATGAGCAGTTCTTC. Translation: CATGTSGNEQFF.

The chain joins TRBV13 to TRBJ2-7; D is perhaps TRBD2 (6 bases). Deletions cut 3 bases from V and 2 bases from J, with 11 bases between. This CDR3 contains 14 residues. Germline loops: CDR1 PRHDT, CDR2 FYEKMQ (reference sequence). CDR3 residues: CASSFSTGAYEQYF. The DNA for the CDR3 is TGTGCCAGCAGCTTCTCGACGGGGGCCTACGAGCAGTACTTC.

The chain joins TRBV27 to TRBJ2-7; TRBD1 or TRBD2 may be the D gene (6 bases each). Germline V lookup: CDR1 MNHEY, CDR2 SMNVEV (reference sequence). The V end was cut by 6 bases, the J end by 2 bases, with 20 bases between. The CDR3 contains 16 residues. The CDR3 is CASSRLTGGETYEQYF. DNA of the CDR3: TGTGCCAGCAGCAGACTTACCGGGGGCGAAACCTACGAGCAGTACTTC.

The genes are TRBV6-5 and TRBJ1-1; weak D call: TRBD1 (6 bases). This CDR3 contains 14 residues. V was clipped by 6 bases and J by 0 bases, with 11 bases between them. Germline V gene sequence: CDR1 MNHEY, CDR2 SVGAGI. Here the CDR3 reads CASRSRDMNTEAFF. The CDR3, as DNA: TGTGCCAGCAGGAGCCGGGACATGAACACTGAAGCTTTCTTT.

The chain links TRBV4-2 to TRBJ2-1; D is unresolved. The CDR3 length is 12 residues. CDR1 LGHNA and CDR2 YNFKEQ come from the germline V gene. V was trimmed by 2 bases and J by 8 bases, leaving 7 bases between them. The CDR3 is CASSQPNDEQFF. The CDR3 region has the DNA TGTGCCAGCAGCCAACCCAACGATGAGCAGTTCTTC.

The chain joins TRBV28 to TRBJ2-7, with D unclear. This CDR3 region has 16 residues. The germline V gene encodes CDR1 MDHEN and CDR2 SYDVKM. Trimming left V 1 base short and J 2 bases short, with 15 bases between. This CDR3 reads CASSLFLRGPPYEQYF. The CDR3 DNA reads TGTGCCAGCAGTTTATTTCTGAGAGGCCCCCCCTACGAGCAGTACTTC.

The rearrangement joins TRBV11-2 to TRBJ2-1; TRBD1 matches at 10 bases. The V gene's germline CDR1 is SGHAT and CDR2 FQNNGV. The CDR3 consists of 16 residues. Losses at the gene ends were 5 bases for V and 2 bases for J; bases not matched to a gene: 6. The CDR3 nucleotides are TGTGCCAGCAGCCCAAGACAGGGGGCGCCCTACAATGAGCAGTTCTTC. Translation gives CASSPRQGAPYNEQFF. Looking up the rest from reference TRBV11-2 and TRBJ2-1 gives the full variable domain: EAGVAQSPRYKIIEKRQSVAFWCNPISGHATLYWYQQILGQGPKLLIQFQNNGVVDDSQLPKDRFSAERLKGVDSTLKIQPAKLEDSAVYLCASSPRQGAPYNEQFFGPGTRLTVL.

The rearrangement joins TRBV7-3 to TRBJ1-1, with 10 bases lining up with TRBD1. This CDR3 has 19 amino acids. With V trimmed by 5 bases and J by 1 base, 16 bases remained unmatched. The germline V gene encodes CDR1 SGHTA and CDR2 FQGTGA. CDR3: CASSRTPGQGRRANTEAFF. DNA of the CDR3: TGTGCCAGCAGCAGGACACCGGGACAGGGGAGACGGGCGAACACTGAAGCTTTCTTT.

The V and J genes are TRBV5-6 and TRBJ1-6; 8 bases are a match to TRBD1. The V gene end was trimmed by 1 base and the J gene end by 7 bases; junction bases not matched to a gene: 1. The CDR3 has 14 residues. Germline V gives CDR1 SGHDT, CDR2 YYEEEE. The CDR3 DNA reads TGTGCCAGCAGCTTGAGACAGGGGAATTCACCCCTCCACTTT. It is translated as CASSLRQGNSPLHF.

Turning to this clone: Germline is not matched at one junction end, which may reflect a read error. The J gene is TRBJ1-6, the V gene TRBV7-9; no clear D. Germline values: CDR1 SEHNR, CDR2 FQNEAQ (reference sequence). The CDR3 consists of 16 residues. CDR3 amino acids: CASSVAGTPNNSPLHF. In DNA form, the CDR3 reads TGTGCCAGCAGCGTAGCCGGTACGCCGAATAATTCACCCCTCCACTTT.

The chain is built from TRBV4-3 and TRBJ2-1; D possibly corresponds to TRBD1 (6 bases). Per the germline V gene, CDR1 is LGHNA and CDR2 is YSLEER. This CDR3 region has 15 residues. V lost 1 base and J lost 4, with 11 bases in between. In DNA form, the CDR3 reads TGCGCCAGCAGCCAAGGGGATACAGGGTACAATGAGCAGTTCTTC. It specifies CASSQGDTGYNEQFF.

In the case of this clone: The sample contains more than one DNA sequence encoding this CDR3. The V gene is TRBV19, the J gene TRBJ2-6; unclear D gene. This CDR3 is built from 13 residues. With 5 bases removed from V and 0 bases from J, the gap between germline ends came to 2 bases. Looked up from germline, CDR1 is LNHDA and CDR2 is SQIVND (reference sequence). The CDR3 DNA reads as TGTGCCAGTAGTCCCTCTGGGGCCAACGTCCTGACTTTC. It codes for CASSPSGANVLTF.

The chain uses TRBV4-1 and TRBJ2-3; maybe TRBD1 (5 bases). Germline V gene lookup returns CDR1 MGHRA and CDR2 YSYEKL. The CDR3 is 18 amino acids. V lost 3 bases and J lost 6, with 25 bases in between. CDR3 region: CASSHSGSGYLQTDTQYF. As DNA, the CDR3 is TGCGCCAGCAGCCATTCAGGGTCCGGCTACCTTCAAACGGATACGCAGTATTTT.

This chain joins TRBV6-9 and TRBJ2-7; no clear D gene. Germline loops: CDR1 MNHGY, CDR2 SVAAGI. V was pared by 4 bases and J by 3 bases, with 10 bases between. CDR3 length: 13 residues. The chain's CDR3 is CASSFRRHYEQYF. In DNA, the CDR3 is TGTGCCAGCAGTTTTCGACGACACTACGAGCAGTACTTC.

The genes are TRBV7-9 and TRBJ2-7, with TRBD2 as a possible D gene (6 bases). This CDR3 contains 14 residues. V lost 3 bases and J lost 4, with 13 bases in between. Germline CDR1 SEHNR, CDR2 FQNEAQ (reference sequence). CDR3 DNA: TGTGCCAGCAGCTTCCGGGACTTCCCTTACGAGCAGTACTTC. Translation gives CASSFRDFPYEQYF.

CDR3 bases: TGTGCCAGCAGCAAACTCCCGGGACTAGCGGGAGATCCCCTCTTCTACGAGCAGTACTTC. This encodes CASSKLPGLAGDPLFYEQYF. V and J are TRBV27 and TRBJ2-7; the match to TRBD2 covers 14 bases. Germline values: CDR1 MNHEY, CDR2 SMNVEV (reference sequence). Losses at the gene ends were 6 bases for V and 3 bases for J; bases not matched to a gene: 19. CDR3 length equals 20 residues.

This rearrangement joins TRBV6-6 to TRBJ1-1, with TRBD1 identical over 7 bases. The CDR3 is 14 amino acids. V dropped 7 bases and J dropped 0; count of bases not matched to a gene: 5. Looked up from germline, CDR1 is MNHNY and CDR2 is SVGAGI (reference sequence). Here the CDR3 DNA reads TGTGCCAGCAACCCGGACAGGATGAACACTGAAGCTTTCTTT. This sequence encodes CASNPDRMNTEAFF.

This chain's CDR3 is CASSILRTTTGEQYF. The CDR3 DNA sequence: TGTGCCAGCAGTATCCTCCGGACTACTACGGGCGAGCAGTACTTC. The V call is TRBV6-5, the J call TRBJ2-7, with D tentatively TRBD2 (6 bases). The V gene lost 5 bases and the J gene lost 6 bases, with 20 bases spanning the gap. The length of the CDR3 is 15 residues. The germline CDR1 and CDR2 sequences are MNHEY and SVGAGI.

The rearrangement uses TRBV28 and TRBJ2-5; D uncertain. Germline V gives CDR1 MDHEN, CDR2 SYDVKM. Deletions cut 10 bases from V and 5 bases from J, with 11 bases between. This CDR3 is built from 11 residues. The CDR3: CATESGETQYF. As DNA, the CDR3 is TGTGCCACCGAGAGTGGGGAGACCCAGTACTTC. The variable domain in full, with the rest retrieved from reference TRBV28 and TRBJ2-5, is DVKVTQSSRYLVKRTGEKVFLECVQDMDHENMFWYRQDPGLGLRLIYFSYDVKMKEKGDIPEGYSVSREKKERFSLILESASTNQTSMYLCATESGETQYFGPGTRLLVL.

This clone occurred a few times. The chain employs TRBV15 and TRBJ2-7; 8 bases align to TRBD1. Trimming at V came to 5 bases and at J to 6 bases, leaving 9 bases not matched to a gene. The CDR3 runs to 14 residues. Looked up from germline, CDR1 is LNHNV and CDR2 is YYDKDF (reference sequence). DNA of the CDR3: TGTGCCACCAGCGCCCGGACAGGGCCACGCGAGCAGTACTTC. It yields the protein CATSARTGPREQYF.

This clone was recorded only once. The chain has TRBV5-4 and TRBJ2-1, with 7 bases identical to TRBD1. CDR1 and CDR2 (germline): SGHNT, YYREEE (reference sequence). The CDR3 runs 15 residues. Trimming cost V 7 bases and J 6 bases; bases outside gene matches: 13. In nucleotides, the CDR3 is TGTGCCAGCTTCGAACTGGGGACAGAGGGCAATGAGCAGTTCTTC. Its translation is CASFELGTEGNEQFF.

The J gene is TRBJ2-7, the V gene TRBV5-5; 11 bases agree with TRBD1. V lost 4 bases, J lost 7 bases, and 7 bases stayed unmatched. This CDR3 contains 14 residues. Per germline, CDR1 SGHKS and CDR2 YYEKEE (reference sequence). CDR3 bases: TGTGCCAGCAGCCAGGACAGGGGGCCGCGGGAGCAGTACTTC. Encoded protein: CASSQDRGPREQYF.

This chain connects TRBV9 to TRBJ1-2, with 9 nucleotides matching TRBD1. Germline CDR1 is SGDLS and CDR2 is YYNGEE. Trimming cost V 2 bases and J 3 bases; bases outside gene matches: 8. The length of the CDR3 is 16 residues. The CDR3 nucleotides read TGTGCCAGCAGCGTTACCGGGACAGGGTTTCACTATGGCTACACCTTC. This encodes CASSVTGTGFHYGYTF.